This passage covers 3 T cell receptor beta chains from one sample sequenced in a study of T-cell memory formation after mild COVID-19. TCRdb passed the 5' RACE reads through MiXCR, listing each CDR3 protein once. The sample lists 200,000 to 250,000 distinct CDR3 sequences, 7.5% to 10% occurring once. The sequencing input was PBMCs or a T cell subset sorted from them (not recorded which). All receptors derive from a man younger than 30 who had mild COVID-19 (a few samples of this study predate the infection). Cell type and time point are not known.

The sample holds a few counts of this clonotype. The chain combines TRBV29-1 with TRBJ1-1; 7 bases are shared with TRBD1. Germline V gene data show CDR1 as SQVTM and CDR2 as ANQGSEA. Trimming cost V 2 bases and J 3 bases; bases outside gene matches: 3. The CDR3 extends over 13 amino acids. The CDR3 DNA reads as TGCAGCGTTGAAAGGGGGCTGGACACTGAAGCTTTCTTT. This sequence encodes CSVERGLDTEAFF.

In this sample, this clonotype turned up a few times. The CDR3 region is CASSYRVWTENDYEQYF. CDR3 DNA sequence: TGTGCCAGCAGTTACCGAGTCTGGACAGAGAATGACTACGAGCAGTACTTC. The V gene is TRBV6-2 or TRBV6-3, the J gene TRBJ2-7, with D perhaps matching TRBD1 (6 bases). Germline V gene sequence: CDR1 MNHEY, CDR2 SVGEGT. V dropped 2 bases and J dropped 3 bases, with 20 bases sitting between them. The CDR3 sequence is 17 residues long.

This clonotype has ten or more counts. The chain is built from TRBV4-1 and TRBJ2-7; 7 bases map to TRBD1. The CDR3 spans 15 residues. V lost 2 bases to trimming and J lost 3 bases; unmatched junction nucleotides: 7. The germline gives CDR1 MGHRA, CDR2 YSYEKL. CDR3 nucleotides: TGCGCCAGCAGCCAAACGACGGGACAGAACTACGAGCAGTACGTC. Translating it yields CASSQTTGQNYEQYV.